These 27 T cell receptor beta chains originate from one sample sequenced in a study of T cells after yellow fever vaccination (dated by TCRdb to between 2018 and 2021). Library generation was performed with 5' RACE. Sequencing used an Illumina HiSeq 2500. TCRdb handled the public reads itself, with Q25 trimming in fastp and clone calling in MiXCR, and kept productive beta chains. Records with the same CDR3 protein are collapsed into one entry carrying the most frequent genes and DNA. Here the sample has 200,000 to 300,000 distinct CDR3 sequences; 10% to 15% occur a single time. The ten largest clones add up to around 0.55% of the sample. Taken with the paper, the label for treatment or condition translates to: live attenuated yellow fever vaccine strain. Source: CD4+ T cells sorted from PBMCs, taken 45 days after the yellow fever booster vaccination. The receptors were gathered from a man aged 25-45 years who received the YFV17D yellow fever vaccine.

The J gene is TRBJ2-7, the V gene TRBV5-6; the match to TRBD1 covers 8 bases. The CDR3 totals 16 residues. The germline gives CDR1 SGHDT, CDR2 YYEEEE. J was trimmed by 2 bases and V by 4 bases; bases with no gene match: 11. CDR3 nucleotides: TGTGCCAGCAGCAACCTCAGGGGGCGGAACGCCTACGAGCAGTACTTC. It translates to CASSNLRGRNAYEQYF.

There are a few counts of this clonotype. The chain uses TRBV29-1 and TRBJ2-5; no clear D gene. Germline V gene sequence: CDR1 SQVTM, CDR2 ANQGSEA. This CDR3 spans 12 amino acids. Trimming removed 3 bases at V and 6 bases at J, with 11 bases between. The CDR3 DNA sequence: TGCAGCGTTGAGTGGCAGGAAAAGACCCAGTACTTC. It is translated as CSVEWQEKTQYF.

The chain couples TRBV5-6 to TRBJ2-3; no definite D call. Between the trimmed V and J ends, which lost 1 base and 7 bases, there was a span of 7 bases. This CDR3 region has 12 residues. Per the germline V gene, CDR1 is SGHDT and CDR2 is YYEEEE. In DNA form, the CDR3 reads TGTGCCAGCAGCTTGCCTACAAATACGCAGTATTTT. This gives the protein CASSLPTNTQYF.

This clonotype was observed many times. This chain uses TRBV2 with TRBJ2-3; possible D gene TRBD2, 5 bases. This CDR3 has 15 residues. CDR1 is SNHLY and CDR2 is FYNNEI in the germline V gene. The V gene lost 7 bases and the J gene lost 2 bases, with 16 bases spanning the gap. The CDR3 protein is CASTLDFSPTDTQYF. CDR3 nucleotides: TGTGCCAGCACCCTGGACTTCTCCCCCACAGATACGCAGTATTTT. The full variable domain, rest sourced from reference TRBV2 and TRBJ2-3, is EPEVTQTPSHQVTQMGQEVILRCVPISNHLYFYWYRQILGQKVEFLVSFYNNEISEKSEIFDDQFSVERPDGSNFTLKIRSTKLEDSAMYFCASTLDFSPTDTQYFGPGTRLTVL.

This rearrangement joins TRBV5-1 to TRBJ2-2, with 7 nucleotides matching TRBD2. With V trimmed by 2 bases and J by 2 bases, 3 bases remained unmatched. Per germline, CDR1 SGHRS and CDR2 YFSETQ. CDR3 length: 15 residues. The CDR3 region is CASSFPGGNTGELFF. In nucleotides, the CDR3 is TGCGCCAGCAGCTTTCCGGGAGGCAACACCGGGGAGCTGTTTTTT.

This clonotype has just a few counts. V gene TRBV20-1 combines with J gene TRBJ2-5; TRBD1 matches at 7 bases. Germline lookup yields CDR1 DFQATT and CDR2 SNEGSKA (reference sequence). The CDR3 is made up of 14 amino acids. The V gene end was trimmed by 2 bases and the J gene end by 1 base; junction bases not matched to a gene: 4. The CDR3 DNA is TGCAGTGCTAGATCGAGGGACAGCCAAGAGACCCAGTACTTC. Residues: CSARSRDSQETQYF.

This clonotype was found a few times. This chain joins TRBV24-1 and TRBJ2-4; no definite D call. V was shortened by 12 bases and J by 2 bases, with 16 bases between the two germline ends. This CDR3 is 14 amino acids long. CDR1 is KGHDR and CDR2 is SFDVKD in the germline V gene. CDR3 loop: CALDPDLTKNIQYF. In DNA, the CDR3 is TGTGCCTTAGACCCGGACCTAACCAAAAACATTCAGTACTTC.

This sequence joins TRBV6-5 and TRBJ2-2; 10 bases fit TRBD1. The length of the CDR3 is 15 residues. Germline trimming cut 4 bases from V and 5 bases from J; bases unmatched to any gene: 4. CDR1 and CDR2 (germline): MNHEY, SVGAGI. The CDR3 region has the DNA TGTGCCAGCAGTTGGCGGACAGGGGGAACCGGGGAGCTGTTTTTT. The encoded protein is CASSWRTGGTGELFF.

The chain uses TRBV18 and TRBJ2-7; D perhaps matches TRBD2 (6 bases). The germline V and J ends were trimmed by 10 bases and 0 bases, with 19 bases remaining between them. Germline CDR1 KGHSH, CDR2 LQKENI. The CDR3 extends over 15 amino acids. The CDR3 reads CATQDGSGSSYEQYF. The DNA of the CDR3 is TGTGCCACCCAGGACGGGTCCGGGAGCTCCTACGAGCAGTACTTC.

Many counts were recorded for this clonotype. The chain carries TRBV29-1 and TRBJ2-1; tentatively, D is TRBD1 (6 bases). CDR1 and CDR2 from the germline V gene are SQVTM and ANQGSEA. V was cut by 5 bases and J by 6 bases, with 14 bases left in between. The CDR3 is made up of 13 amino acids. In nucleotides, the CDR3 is TGCAGCGTTATACAGGGCGCCGTCAATGAGCAGTTCTTC. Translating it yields CSVIQGAVNEQFF.

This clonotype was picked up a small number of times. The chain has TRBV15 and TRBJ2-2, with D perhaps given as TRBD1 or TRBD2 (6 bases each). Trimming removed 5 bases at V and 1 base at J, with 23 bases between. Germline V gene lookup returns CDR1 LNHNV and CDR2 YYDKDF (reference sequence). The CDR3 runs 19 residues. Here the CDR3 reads CATSYTRGERIKNTGELFF. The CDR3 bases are TGTGCCACCAGCTATACGAGGGGGGAGCGGATAAAGAACACCGGGGAGCTGTTTTTT.

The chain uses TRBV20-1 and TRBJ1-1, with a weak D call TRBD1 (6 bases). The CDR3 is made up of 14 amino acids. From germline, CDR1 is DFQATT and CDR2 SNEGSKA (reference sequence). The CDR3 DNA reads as TGCCAAACCATGTCGGGACACGGGAACACTGAAGCTTTCTTT. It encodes CQTMSGHGNTEAFF.

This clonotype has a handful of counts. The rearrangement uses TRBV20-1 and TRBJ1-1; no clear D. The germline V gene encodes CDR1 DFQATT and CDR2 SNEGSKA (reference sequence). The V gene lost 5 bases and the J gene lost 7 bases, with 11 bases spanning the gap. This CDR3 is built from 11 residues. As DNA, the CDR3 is TGCAGTGCTGGGCAGGCTGATGAAGCTTTCTTT. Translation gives CSAGQADEAFF.

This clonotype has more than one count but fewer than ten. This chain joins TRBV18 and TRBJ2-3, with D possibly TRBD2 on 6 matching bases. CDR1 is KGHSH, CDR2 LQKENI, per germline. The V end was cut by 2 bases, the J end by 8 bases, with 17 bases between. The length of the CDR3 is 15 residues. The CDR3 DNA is TGTGCCAGCTCACCAATCGGAGACAGAGCGGGTACGCAGTATTTT. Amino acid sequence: CASSPIGDRAGTQYF.

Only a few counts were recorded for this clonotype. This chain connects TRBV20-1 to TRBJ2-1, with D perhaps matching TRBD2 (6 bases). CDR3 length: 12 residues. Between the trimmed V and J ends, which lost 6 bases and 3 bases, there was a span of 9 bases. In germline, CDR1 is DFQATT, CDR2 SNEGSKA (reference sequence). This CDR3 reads CSAWGVYNEQFF. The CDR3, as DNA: TGCAGTGCCTGGGGGGTCTACAATGAGCAGTTCTTC.

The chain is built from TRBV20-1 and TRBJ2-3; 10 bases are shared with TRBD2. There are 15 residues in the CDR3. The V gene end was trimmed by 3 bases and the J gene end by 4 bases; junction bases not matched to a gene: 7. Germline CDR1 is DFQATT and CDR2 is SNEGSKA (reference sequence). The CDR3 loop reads CSARASGSISDTQYF. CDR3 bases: TGCAGTGCTAGGGCTAGCGGGAGTATATCAGATACGCAGTATTTT.

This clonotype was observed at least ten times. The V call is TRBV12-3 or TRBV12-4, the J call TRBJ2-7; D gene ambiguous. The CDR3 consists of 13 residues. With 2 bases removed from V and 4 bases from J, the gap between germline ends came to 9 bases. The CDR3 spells CASSLSGSYEQYF. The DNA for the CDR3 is TGTGCCAGCAGTTTAAGTGGGTCTTACGAGCAGTACTTC.

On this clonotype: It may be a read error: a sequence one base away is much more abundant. Written as DNA, the CDR3 is TGTTCCAGCAGTGCTAATCGAGGGAGGACCTACGAGCAGTACTTC. It specifies CSSSANRGRTYEQYF. The gene calls are TRBV27 and TRBJ2-7; perhaps TRBD2 as D (6 bases). This CDR3 region has 15 residues. CDR1 and CDR2 from the germline V gene are MNHEY and SMNVEV (reference sequence).

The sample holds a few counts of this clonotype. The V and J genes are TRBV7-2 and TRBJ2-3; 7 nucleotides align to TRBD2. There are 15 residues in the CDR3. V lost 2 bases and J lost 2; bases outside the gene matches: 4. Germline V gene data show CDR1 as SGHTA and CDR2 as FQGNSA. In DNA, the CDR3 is TGTGCCAGCAGCTTAATCCTAGCGGACACAGATACGCAGTATTTT. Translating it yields CASSLILADTDTQYF.

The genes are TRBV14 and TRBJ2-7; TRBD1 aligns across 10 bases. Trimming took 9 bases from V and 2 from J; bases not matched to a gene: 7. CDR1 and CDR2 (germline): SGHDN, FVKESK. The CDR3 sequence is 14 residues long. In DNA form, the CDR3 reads TGTGCCAGTAGTGACAGGGGGCGGACCTACGAGCAGTACTTC. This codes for CASSDRGRTYEQYF.

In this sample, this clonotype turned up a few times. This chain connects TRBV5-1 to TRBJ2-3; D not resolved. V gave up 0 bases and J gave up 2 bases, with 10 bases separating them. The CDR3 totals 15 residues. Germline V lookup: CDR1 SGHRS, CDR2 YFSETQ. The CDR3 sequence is CASSLEGPFTDTQYF. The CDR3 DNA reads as TGCGCCAGCAGCTTGGAAGGGCCTTTCACAGATACGCAGTATTTT.

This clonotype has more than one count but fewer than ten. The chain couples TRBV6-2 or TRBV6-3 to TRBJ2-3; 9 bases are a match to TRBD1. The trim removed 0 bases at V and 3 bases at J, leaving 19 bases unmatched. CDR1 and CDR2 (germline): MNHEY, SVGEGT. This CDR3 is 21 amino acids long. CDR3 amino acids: CASSYSLFMRGTGKETDTQYF. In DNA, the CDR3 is TGTGCCAGCAGTTACTCCTTATTTATGCGCGGGACAGGGAAAGAGACAGATACGCAGTATTTT.

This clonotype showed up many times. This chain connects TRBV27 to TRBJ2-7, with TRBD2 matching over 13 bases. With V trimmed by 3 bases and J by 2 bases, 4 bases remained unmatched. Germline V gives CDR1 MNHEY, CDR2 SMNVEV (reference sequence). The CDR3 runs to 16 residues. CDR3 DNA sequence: TGTGCCAGCAGTTTCCGGACTAGCGGGAGTGCCTACGAGCAGTACTTC. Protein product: CASSFRTSGSAYEQYF.

The CDR3 protein is CATSDPQEGANEQYF. CDR3 DNA sequence: TGTGCCACCAGTGACCCACAAGAAGGAGCCAACGAGCAGTACTTC. The rearrangement links TRBV24-1 to TRBJ2-7; D is unclear. V was clipped by 4 bases and J by 5 bases, with 17 bases between them. Germline V CDR1 and CDR2: KGHDR, SFDVKD. CDR3 length: 15 amino acids.

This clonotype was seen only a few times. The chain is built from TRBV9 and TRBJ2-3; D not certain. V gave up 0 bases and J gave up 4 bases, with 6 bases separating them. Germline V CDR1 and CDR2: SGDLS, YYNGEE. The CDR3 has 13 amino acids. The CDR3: CASSVAISDTQYF. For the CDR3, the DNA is TGTGCCAGCAGCGTAGCTATTTCAGATACGCAGTATTTT.

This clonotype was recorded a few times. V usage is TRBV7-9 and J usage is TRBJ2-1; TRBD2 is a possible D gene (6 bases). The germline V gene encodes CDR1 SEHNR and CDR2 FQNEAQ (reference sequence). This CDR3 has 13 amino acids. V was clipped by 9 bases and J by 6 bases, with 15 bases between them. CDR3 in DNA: TGTGCCAGTGCGATGCGGGAAGGCAATGAGCAGTTCTTC. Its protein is CASAMREGNEQFF.

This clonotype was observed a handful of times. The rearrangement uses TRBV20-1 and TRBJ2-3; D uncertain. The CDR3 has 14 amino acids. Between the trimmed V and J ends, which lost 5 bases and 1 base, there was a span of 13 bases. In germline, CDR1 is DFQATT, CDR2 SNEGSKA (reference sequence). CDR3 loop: CSALDRVGTDTQYF. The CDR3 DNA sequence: TGCAGTGCTCTGGACCGAGTAGGCACAGATACGCAGTATTTT.